This note documents a single TCR beta chain sequence. These data come from a study of control samples from healthy donors and cancer patients. The assay was immunoSEQ multiplex PCR, and TCRdb's table has in-frame clones only and misses some. This sample carries 150,000 to 200,000 clones, about 86% of them seen once, and the ten largest clones take more than 1.5%. V lost 5 bases to trimming and J lost 4 bases, with 14 bases between them. The CDR3 is made up of 14 amino acids. The germline V gene encodes CDR1 SGHTA and CDR2 FQGNSA. The chain is built from TRBV7-2 and TRBJ1-2, with a tentative D call TRBD1 (5 bases). This clonotype was sampled from a young man in good health. Material: blood. The DNA of the CDR3 is TGTGCCAGCAGCCTCGGGCAGGGTGGCTATGGCTACACCTTC. Its protein product is CASSLGQGGYGYTF.